The 24 T cell receptor beta chains below all came from one sample that was sequenced in a study of blood T cell repertoires in COVID-19. Produced via immunoSEQ multiplex PCR; TCRdb's table is partial and in-frame only. The data contain around 170,000 clones, around four fifths of them seen just once; the ten biggest clones take up 5% to 8.5%. The source material was peripheral blood. These receptors were collected from a man aged 65 to 85 with active or convalescent COVID-19.

V and J are TRBV27 and TRBJ1-1; TRBD1 might be the D (6 bases). Trimming shortened V by 5 bases and J by 0 bases, and 16 bases separated the two germline ends. CDR3 length: 16 residues. Germline-derived CDR1 and CDR2 are MNHEY and SMNVEV (reference sequence). CDR3 residues: CASSRKNGQLNTEAFF. CDR3 in DNA: TGTGCCAGCAGTCGCAAAAACGGACAGCTGAACACTGAAGCTTTCTTT.

This clone was counted a few times. The chain couples TRBV30 to TRBJ2-7, with D perhaps matching TRBD1 (5 bases). CDR1 and CDR2 from the germline V gene are GTSNPN and SVGIG (reference sequence). V was pared by 2 bases and J by 3 bases, with 11 bases between. The CDR3 length is 13 residues. The CDR3 DNA sequence: TGTGCCTGGAGTTCCGGCAGGGACTACGAGCAGTACTTC. It specifies CAWSSGRDYEQYF.

This sequence joins TRBV5-6 and TRBJ2-5, with D possibly matching TRBD1 (5 bases). Trimming took 1 base from V and 7 from J, leaving 14 bases between them. Germline CDR1 reads SGHDT; CDR2 reads YYEEEE. The CDR3 runs 14 residues. CDR3 amino acids: CASSLRQGSRTQYF. The CDR3 coding sequence is TGTGCCAGCAGCTTGCGGCAGGGCTCACGGACCCAGTACTTC.

The chain employs TRBV5-8 and TRBJ2-7; maybe TRBD1 (7 bases). The V end lost 3 bases, the J end lost 2 bases, and 21 bases lay between the germline ends. Germline CDR1 and CDR2: SGHTS and YDEGEE. CDR3 size: 17 residues. The CDR3 spells CASSSPGEYRGTYEQYF. Here the CDR3 DNA reads TGTGCCAGCAGCTCCCCGGGAGAGTACAGGGGAACCTACGAGCAGTACTTC. Using reference TRBV5-8 and TRBJ2-7 for the parts outside the CDR3, the full variable domain is EAGVTQSPTHLIKTRGQQATLRCSPISGHTSVYWYQQALGLGLQFLLWYDEGEERNRGNFPPRFSGRQFPNYSSELNVNALELEDSALYLCASSSPGEYRGTYEQYFGPGTRLTVT.

This chain uses TRBV7-9 with TRBJ1-2; maybe TRBD1 (6 bases). CDR3 length: 14 amino acids. Deletions cut 4 bases from V and 6 bases from J, with 15 bases between. The germline gives CDR1 SEHNR, CDR2 FQNEAQ (reference sequence). The chain's CDR3 is CASSSNTGFDGYTF. The CDR3 DNA reads as TGTGCCAGCAGCTCCAACACAGGGTTTGATGGCTACACCTTC.

This chain links TRBV18 with TRBJ2-6; 7 bases are a match to TRBD1. Germline CDR1 is KGHSH and CDR2 is LQKENI. Unmatched junction bases numbered 8, after V lost 10 bases and J lost 2 bases. The CDR3 totals 15 residues. CDR3 loop: CATSTGTPGANVLTF. CDR3 nucleotides: TGTGCCACCTCGACAGGGACCCCTGGGGCCAACGTCCTGACTTTC.

The chain uses TRBV18 and TRBJ2-7; 8 bases are shared with TRBD1. Germline CDR1 reads KGHSH; CDR2 reads LQKENI. J was trimmed by 7 bases and V by 3 bases; bases with no gene match: 11. The CDR3 runs to 15 residues. CDR3 in DNA: TGTGCCAGCTCACCCCCGGGACAGGCGTATGGGGAGCAGTACTTC. This sequence encodes CASSPPGQAYGEQYF.

This clone was picked up one time. The chain employs TRBV11-3 and TRBJ2-2, with 7 bases that match TRBD1. Germline CDR1 is SGHNT and CDR2 is YENEEA. J was trimmed by 5 bases and V by 3 bases; bases with no gene match: 6. The CDR3 length is 15 residues. The DNA for the CDR3 is TGTGCCAGCAGCTTTGGTACAGGGGATACCGGGGAGCTGTTTTTT. Translated, it gives CASSFGTGDTGELFF. The full variable domain, rest sourced from reference TRBV11-3 and TRBJ2-2, is EAGVVQSPRYKIIEKKQPVAFWCNPISGHNTLYWYLQNLGQGPELLIRYENEEAVDDSQLPKDRFSAERLKGVDSTLKIQPAELGDSAVYLCASSFGTGDTGELFFGEGSRLTVL.

The chain is built from TRBV6-2 or TRBV6-3 and TRBJ2-7, with D hard to call. Germline values: CDR1 MNHEY, CDR2 SVGEGT. The CDR3 has 13 residues. V gave up 4 bases and J gave up 10 bases, with 17 bases separating them. The CDR3 loop is CASSFDQIQAQYF. For the CDR3, the DNA is TGTGCCAGCAGTTTTGACCAGATTCAGGCCCAGTACTTC.

This clone appeared once. This chain connects TRBV3-1 (or the pseudogene TRBV3-2) to TRBJ1-2, with TRBD1 matching 8 bases. V lost 2 bases, J lost 7 bases, and 6 bases stayed unmatched. Per the germline V gene, CDR1 is LGHDT and CDR2 is YNNKEL (reference sequence). The CDR3 contains 14 residues. CDR3 loop: CASSQWGRGPGYTF. CDR3 nucleotide sequence: TGTGCCAGCAGCCAATGGGGCAGGGGGCCTGGCTACACCTTC.

This chain uses TRBV29-1 with TRBJ2-1; the D gene is possibly TRBD2 (5 bases). This CDR3 comprises 11 residues. Deletions cut 2 bases from V and 8 bases from J, with 7 bases between. Germline V lookup: CDR1 SQVTM, CDR2 ANQGSEA. CDR3: CSVERTDEQFF. CDR3 nucleotide sequence: TGCAGCGTTGAAAGGACTGATGAGCAGTTCTTC.

The V gene is TRBV25-1, the J gene TRBJ1-3; TRBD1 matches at 12 bases. Per germline, CDR1 MGHDK and CDR2 SYGVNS. V lost 4 bases and J lost 0; bases outside the gene matches: 7. CDR3 size: 18 residues. The CDR3 protein is CASSAGTGGFYSGNTIYF. The CDR3 nucleotides are TGTGCCAGCAGTGCCGGGACAGGGGGCTTTTACTCTGGAAACACCATATATTTT.

The rearrangement links TRBV20-1 to TRBJ1-5; D remains ambiguous. Trimming pared 3 bases from V and 1 base from J, leaving 10 bases between. The CDR3 totals 14 residues. Germline V gene sequence: CDR1 DFQATT, CDR2 SNEGSKA (reference sequence). The DNA for the CDR3 is TGCAGTGCTAGTTCTGGGCCCAGCAATCAGCCCCAGCATTTT. This sequence encodes CSASSGPSNQPQHF.

The chain has TRBV5-1 and TRBJ2-5; D possibly corresponds to TRBD2 (5 bases). Trimming cost V 1 base and J 4 bases, with 11 bases left between them. Germline V gene sequence: CDR1 SGHRS, CDR2 YFSETQ. The CDR3 has 14 amino acids. As DNA, the CDR3 is TGCGCCAGCAGCTTGAGGGCTAGCCCAGAGACCCAGTACTTC. This codes for CASSLRASPETQYF.

J is TRBJ1-1 and V is TRBV12-3 or TRBV12-4; 8 nucleotides match TRBD1. This CDR3 contains 13 residues. J was trimmed by 8 bases and V by 4 bases; bases with no gene match: 6. CDR3 in DNA: TGTGCCAGCAGTTCAAACCGGGACAGGGAAGCTTTCTTT. Its protein is CASSSNRDREAFF.

The rearrangement links TRBV6-5 to TRBJ1-2; 7 nucleotides agree with TRBD1. The CDR3 has 13 amino acids. The trim removed 5 bases at V and 5 bases at J, leaving 5 bases unmatched. Germline V CDR1 and CDR2: MNHEY, SVGAGI. The CDR3 protein is CASSPDRVYGYTF. CDR3 coding DNA: TGTGCCAGCAGTCCAGACAGGGTTTATGGCTACACCTTC.

CDR3: CASSDPMRDFTDTQYF. CDR3 nucleotide sequence: TGTGCCAGCAGTGACCCGATGCGGGACTTCACAGATACGCAGTATTTT. The chain joins TRBV6-1 to TRBJ2-3; D is possibly TRBD2 (6 bases). The germline CDR1 and CDR2 sequences are MNHNS and SASEGT. This CDR3 spans 16 amino acids. V gave up 3 bases and J gave up 2 bases, with 15 bases separating them.

The chain links TRBV19 to TRBJ1-2, with D uncertain. The CDR3 runs 10 residues. The germline V and J ends were trimmed by 10 bases and 3 bases, with 6 bases remaining between them. The germline CDR1 and CDR2 sequences are LNHDA and SQIVND (reference sequence). In DNA form, the CDR3 reads TGTGCCACCTATTACTATGGCTACACCTTC. It specifies CATYYYGYTF.

The chain recombines TRBV2 with TRBJ2-3; 7 nucleotides line up with TRBD2. There are 15 residues in the CDR3. After removal of 4 bases from V and 1 base from J, the junction contained 5 bases not matched to a gene. CDR1 is SNHLY and CDR2 is FYNNEI in the germline V gene. The CDR3 coding sequence is TGTGCCAGCAGTGTCTCTGGGGGGGGCACAGATACGCAGTATTTT. The encoded protein is CASSVSGGGTDTQYF.

The chain uses TRBV6-5 and TRBJ2-1, with 15 bases aligning to TRBD2. V trimming: 8 bases; J trimming: 7 bases; junction bases outside the gene matches: 3. This CDR3 is built from 14 residues. Germline V gives CDR1 MNHEY, CDR2 SVGAGI. For the CDR3, the DNA is TGTGCCAGCGGGACTAGCGGGAGGTCTAATGAGCAGTTCTTC. Its translation: CASGTSGRSNEQFF.

DNA for the CDR3: TGTGCCAGCAGCTTGGCCTGGCAGGTCTACTACGAGCAGTACTTC. It yields the protein CASSLAWQVYYEQYF. The chain joins TRBV5-5 to TRBJ2-7; D uncertain. CDR1 and CDR2 from the germline V gene are SGHKS and YYEKEE (reference sequence). The length of the CDR3 is 15 residues. Trimming took off 0 bases at V and 3 bases at J, with 13 bases between the two ends.

The chain uses TRBV30 and TRBJ1-4; D remains unclear. The germline V gene encodes CDR1 GTSNPN and CDR2 SVGIG (reference sequence). The V and J ends lost 7 bases and 5 bases respectively, with 8 bases between them. This CDR3 comprises 11 residues. In nucleotides, the CDR3 is TGTGCCTTCGACACAAATGAAAAACTGTTTTTT. The encoded protein is CAFDTNEKLFF. Drawing the rest from reference TRBV30 and TRBJ1-4, the complete variable domain is SQTIHQWPATLVQPVGSPLSLECTVEGTSNPNLYWYRQAAGRGLQLLFYSVGIGQISSEVPQNLSASRPQDRQFILSSKKLLLSDSGFYLCAFDTNEKLFFGSGTQLSVL.

CDR3 sequence reads: CASSPRVLAGKDYEQYF. CDR3 nucleotides: TGCGCCAGCAGCCCGAGAGTACTAGCGGGCAAGGACTACGAGCAGTACTTC. The genes are TRBV4-1 and TRBJ2-7; the match to TRBD2 covers 9 bases. The CDR3 runs to 17 residues. The V and J ends lost 4 bases and 3 bases, in that order; junction bases with no gene match: 13. Germline lookup yields CDR1 MGHRA and CDR2 YSYEKL.

The CDR3 reads CASSPRGRDGYTF. DNA of the CDR3: TGTGCCAGCAGCCCCAGGGGTAGGGATGGCTACACCTTC. The rearrangement links TRBV5-5 to TRBJ1-2, with D possibly being TRBD1 (6 bases). CDR3 length equals 13 residues. Trimming cost V 4 bases and J 6 bases, with 13 bases left between them. Per the germline V gene, CDR1 is SGHKS and CDR2 is YYEKEE (reference sequence). Supplemented by reference TRBV5-5 and TRBJ1-2, the full variable domain reads DAGVTQSPTHLIKTRGQQVTLRCSPISGHKSVSWYQQVLGQGPQFIFQYYEKEERGRGNFPDRFSARQFPNYSSELNVNALLLGDSALYLCASSPRGRDGYTFGSGTRLTVV.